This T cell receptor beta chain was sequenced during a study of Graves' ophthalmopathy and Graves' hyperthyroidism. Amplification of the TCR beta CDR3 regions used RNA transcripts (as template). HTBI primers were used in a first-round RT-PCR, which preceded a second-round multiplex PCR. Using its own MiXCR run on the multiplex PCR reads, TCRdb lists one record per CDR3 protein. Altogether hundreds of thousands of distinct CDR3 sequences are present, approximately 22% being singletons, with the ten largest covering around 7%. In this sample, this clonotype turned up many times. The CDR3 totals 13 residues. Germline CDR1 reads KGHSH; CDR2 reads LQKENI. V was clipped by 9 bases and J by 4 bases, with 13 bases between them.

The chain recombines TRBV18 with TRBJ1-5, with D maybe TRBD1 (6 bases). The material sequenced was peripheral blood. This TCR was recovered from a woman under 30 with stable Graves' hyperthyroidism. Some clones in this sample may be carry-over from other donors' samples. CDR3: CASSPDRNQPQHF. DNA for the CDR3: TGTGCCAGTAGTCCGGACAGAAATCAGCCCCAGCATTTT.